Given below is one T cell receptor (beta chain) in context. What it recognizes is unknown. This specimen belongs to a study of T-cell reconstitution after alpha-beta-depleted transplantation in children. Study-wide results and limits: The authors attributed T-cell counts and diversity one year after transplant mostly to newly produced T cells. Some patients' high day-60 TCRbeta diversity was attributed to recipient cells surviving conditioning. About two months after transplant, alpha-beta T cells reportedly came from several hundred expanded graft clones.

The TCRbeta library was prepared with unique molecular identifiers. TCRdb reanalysed the PCR reads using MiXCR and keeps one entry per CDR3 protein. Seen here are about 610,000 distinct CDR3 sequences, more than 20% observed once, and the top ten hold 36%. CDR1 and CDR2 from the germline V gene are SNHLY and FYNNEI. The CDR3 length is 14 residues. Germline trimming cut 4 bases from V and 4 bases from J; bases unmatched to any gene: 3. Here the sequenced sample was PBMCs, taken before TCRalphabeta/CD19-depleted stem cell transplant. This chain links TRBV2 with TRBJ2-1; 8 bases are shared with TRBD2. This clonotype was obtained from a boy under two years old with Wiskott-Aldrich syndrome, due to receive a stem cell transplant. In DNA form, the CDR3 reads TGTGCCAGCAGTGGGAGCGGGGGTTACAATGAGCAGTTCTTC. Protein: CASSGSGGYNEQFF.